A selection of T cell receptor beta chains follows, all from one sample in a study of T cell responses to AZD1222 COVID-19 vaccine. The assay was immunoSEQ multiplex PCR, and TCRdb's table has in-frame clones only and misses some. Of some 99,000 clones listed, about 88% are singletons. Sequenced here: peripheral blood, sampled on day 0 of AZD1222 vaccination. The receptors were sampled from an adult in good health. The CDR3 runs from the conserved cysteine through the conserved F or W. Each record gives: V gene, D gene, J gene, CDR3 DNA, CDR3 protein. A D gene is named only where the DNA matches it firmly.

V: TRBV19
D: TRBD1
J: TRBJ2-2
DNA: TGTGCCACCCTACAGGACTCGCGGGGACAGGGGTACACCGGGGAGCTGTTTTTT
CDR3: CATLQDSRGQGYTGELFF

V: TRBV3-1/TRBV3-2
D: NA
J: TRBJ1-5
DNA: TGTGCCAGCAGCCAGTGGGGGACCCTTGGCCAGCCCCAGCATTTT
CDR3: CASSQWGTLGQPQHF

V: TRBV5-1
D: TRBD2
J: TRBJ2-5
DNA: TGCGCCAGCAGCTTGTCTCGACTAGCAGGCGAGACCCAGTACTTC
CDR3: CASSLSRLAGETQYF

V: TRBV27
D: NA
J: TRBJ1-1
DNA: TGTGCCAGCAGTTTCGGGGGTCTAAACACTGAAGCTTTCTTT
CDR3: CASSFGGLNTEAFF

V: TRBV5-1
D: NA
J: TRBJ1-6
DNA: TGCGCCAGCAGCTTGGAAAGAGGGTTAAATTCACCCCTCCACTTT
CDR3: CASSLERGLNSPLHF

V: TRBV29-1
D: NA
J: TRBJ1-1
DNA: TGCAGCGTTGAAGACAGGGTGAACACTGAAGCTTTCTTT
CDR3: CSVEDRVNTEAFF

V: TRBV19
D: NA
J: TRBJ1-1
DNA: TGTGCCAGTAGTGCCCGACAGGTTCTCACTGAAGCTTTCTTT
CDR3: CASSARQVLTEAFF

V: TRBV19
D: NA
J: TRBJ2-7
DNA: TGTGCCAGTAGCGGGCCATTCGACGAGCAGTACTTC
CDR3: CASSGPFDEQYF

V: TRBV18
D: NA
J: TRBJ1-6
DNA: TGTGCCAGCTCACCAGGAGGGGTCCATAATTCACCCCTCCACTTT
CDR3: CASSPGGVHNSPLHF

V: TRBV7-2
D: NA
J: TRBJ1-2
DNA: TGTGCCAGCAGCCCCGGTGGGGATCTCTATGGCTACACCTTC
CDR3: CASSPGGDLYGYTF

V: TRBV19
D: NA
J: TRBJ2-1
DNA: TGTGCCAGTAGACCCCGGGAGTACAATGAGCAGTTCTTC
CDR3: CASRPREYNEQFF

V: TRBV9
D: NA
J: TRBJ1-4
DNA: TGTGCCAGCAGCGGTCTGGAGGAGGGCTATGAAAAACTGTTTTTT
CDR3: CASSGLEEGYEKLFF

V: TRBV27
D: TRBD2
J: TRBJ2-7
DNA: TGTGCCAGCAGTTTATTTCCAGCGGGGGGCCACGAGCAGTACTTC
CDR3: CASSLFPAGGHEQYF

V: TRBV12-3/TRBV12-4
D: NA
J: TRBJ1-5
DNA: TGTGCCAGCGGTCCAAATCAGCCCCAGCATTTT
CDR3: CASGPNQPQHF

V: TRBV28
D: TRBD1
J: TRBJ2-7
DNA: TGTGCCAGCAGGGCAACCGGGACAGGTCCTAGGAAGTACTTC
CDR3: CASRATGTGPRKYF

V: TRBV7-9
D: TRBD2
J: TRBJ2-1
DNA: TGTGCCAGCAGCTTAGTTAGGCTAGCGGGAGAGATCCCCTACAATGAGCAGTTCTTC
CDR3: CASSLVRLAGEIPYNEQFF

V: TRBV9
D: NA
J: TRBJ1-1
DNA: TGTGCCAGCAGCGAAGTAGACGGAGCTTTCTTT
CDR3: CASSEVDGAFF

V: TRBV3-1/TRBV3-2
D: NA
J: TRBJ2-2
DNA: TGTGCCAGCAGCCAAGCGCCAACCGGGGAGCTGTTTTTT
CDR3: CASSQAPTGELFF

V: TRBV5-4
D: TRBD1
J: TRBJ1-4
DNA: TGTGCCAGCAGCCGTAGGGACAGGGGAGCTAATGAAAAACTGTTTTTT
CDR3: CASSRRDRGANEKLFF

V: TRBV19
D: NA
J: TRBJ2-1
DNA: TGTGCCAGTGTCTATTCTCGCGGGTCAAACAATGAGCAGTTCTTC
CDR3: CASVYSRGSNNEQFF

V: TRBV5-1
D: NA
J: TRBJ2-3
DNA: TGCGCCAGCAGCACGGGACTGATCACAGATACGCAGTATTTT
CDR3: CASSTGLITDTQYF

V: TRBV7-9
D: TRBD1
J: TRBJ1-2
DNA: TGTGCCAGCAGCCACCGGGACAGGGGTGCTGGGGGCTACACCTTC
CDR3: CASSHRDRGAGGYTF

V: TRBV2
D: NA
J: TRBJ1-3
DNA: TGTGCCAGCCAAGGCTCTGGAAACACCATATATTTT
CDR3: CASQGSGNTIYF